This T cell receptor beta chain derives from a study of T cell responses to AZD1222 COVID-19 vaccine. Study observations and caveats: Only six AZD1222 recipients tested seropositive at baseline. Spike-specific TCR breadth and depth grew following two AZD1222 doses.

On this clone itself: Its antigen remains unknown.

Sequencing used immunoSEQ multiplex PCR; TCRdb keeps in-frame clones, though not all of them. This table holds roughly 140,000 clones, 92% found once. The CDR3 totals 14 residues. Trimming cost V 2 bases and J 5 bases, with 9 bases left between them. This sequence was found in an adult who received the AZD1222 COVID-19 vaccine. The genes are TRBV23-1 and TRBJ2-2; D possibly corresponds to TRBD1 (6 bases). TRBV23-1 is assigned to the ORF class and has an uncertain function. The source was peripheral blood, collected 28 days after the second AZD1222 dose. The CDR3 nucleotides read TGCGCCAGCAGTCAAGGACAGAGAACCGGGGAGCTGTTTTTT. It is translated as CASSQGQRTGELFF.